This T cell receptor (beta chain) derives from a study of blood T cells in healthy people across ages. Study-wide points: From one million sequenced T cells, diversity estimates were lower bounds. In long-lived donors, naive CD4+ cell counts and diversity exceeded those of aged donors.

Combining a sample-barcoded 5' primer with a J-beta primer mix, a second PCR ran for about 7 to 12 cycles. TCRdb re-derived calls from the 5' RACE reads in MiXCR, one entry per CDR3 protein. The table shows about 1.8 million distinct CDR3 sequences, with roughly 49% occurring only once. Comment on this clonotype: Its antigen is unknown.

From germline, CDR1 is DFQATT and CDR2 SNEGSKA (reference sequence). The V and J ends lost 7 bases and 7 bases respectively, with 8 bases between them. The CDR3 totals 10 residues. All donors came from Russia, were Caucasian and healthy, and spanned ages 6 to 90. The chain carries TRBV20-1 and TRBJ1-5; D remains unclear. Specimen: blood. This receptor was obtained from a middle-aged woman in good health. CDR3 region: CSVSTQPQHF. The CDR3 DNA sequence: TGCAGTGTTTCGACACAGCCCCAGCATTTT.